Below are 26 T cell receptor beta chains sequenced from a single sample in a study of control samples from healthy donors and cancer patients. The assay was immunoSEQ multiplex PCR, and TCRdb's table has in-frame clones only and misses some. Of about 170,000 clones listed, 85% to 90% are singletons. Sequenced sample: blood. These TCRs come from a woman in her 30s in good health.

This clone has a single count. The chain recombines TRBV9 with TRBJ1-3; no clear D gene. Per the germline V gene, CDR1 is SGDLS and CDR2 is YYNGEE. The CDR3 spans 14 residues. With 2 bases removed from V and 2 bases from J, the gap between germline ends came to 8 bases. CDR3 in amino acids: CASSVSRTGNTIYF. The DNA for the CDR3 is TGTGCCAGCAGCGTCTCCAGGACTGGAAACACCATATATTTT.

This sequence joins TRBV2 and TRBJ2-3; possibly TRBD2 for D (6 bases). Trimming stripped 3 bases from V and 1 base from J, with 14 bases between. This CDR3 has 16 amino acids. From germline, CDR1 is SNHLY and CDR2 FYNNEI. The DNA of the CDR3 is TGTGCCAGCAGTGACAGCCGGTGGGGGGGCACAGATACGCAGTATTTT. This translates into CASSDSRWGGTDTQYF.

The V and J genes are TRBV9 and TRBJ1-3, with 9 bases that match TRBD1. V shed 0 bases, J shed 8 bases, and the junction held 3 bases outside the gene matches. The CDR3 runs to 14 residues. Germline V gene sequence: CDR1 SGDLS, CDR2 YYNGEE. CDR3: CASSVGTGADTIYF. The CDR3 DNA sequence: TGTGCCAGCAGCGTAGGGACAGGGGCGGACACCATATATTTT.

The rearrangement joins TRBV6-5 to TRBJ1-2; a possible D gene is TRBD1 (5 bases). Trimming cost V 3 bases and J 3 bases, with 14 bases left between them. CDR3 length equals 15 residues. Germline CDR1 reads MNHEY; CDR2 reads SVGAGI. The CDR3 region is CASSYGGVGDYGYTF. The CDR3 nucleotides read TGTGCCAGCAGTTATGGCGGCGTGGGGGACTATGGCTACACCTTC.

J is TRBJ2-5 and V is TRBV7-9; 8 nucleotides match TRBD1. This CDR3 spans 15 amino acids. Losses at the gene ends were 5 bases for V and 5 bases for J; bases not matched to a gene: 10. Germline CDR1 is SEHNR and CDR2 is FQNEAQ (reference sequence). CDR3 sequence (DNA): TGTGCCAGCAGCCACGACAGGGGTCGGAAGGAGACCCAGTACTTC. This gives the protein CASSHDRGRKETQYF.

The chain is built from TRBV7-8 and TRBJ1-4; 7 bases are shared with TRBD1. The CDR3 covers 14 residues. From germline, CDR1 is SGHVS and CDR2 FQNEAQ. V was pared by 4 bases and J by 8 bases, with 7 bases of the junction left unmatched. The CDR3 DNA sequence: TGTGCCAGCAGCTCGTCGACAGGGTCGGAAAAACTGTTTTTT. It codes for CASSSSTGSEKLFF.

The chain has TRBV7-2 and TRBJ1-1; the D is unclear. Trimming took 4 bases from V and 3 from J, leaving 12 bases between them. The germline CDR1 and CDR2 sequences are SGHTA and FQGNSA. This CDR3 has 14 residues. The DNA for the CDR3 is TGTGCCAGCAGCTCCTATAAACAGTACACTGAAGCTTTCTTT. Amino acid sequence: CASSSYKQYTEAFF.

CDR3 nucleotides: TGTGCCAGTAGTATGCCGACTAGCGATGAGCAGTTCTTC. Its protein product is CASSMPTSDEQFF. This chain joins TRBV19 and TRBJ2-1; 8 bases fit TRBD2. The CDR3 length is 13 residues. The V gene end was trimmed by 3 bases and the J gene end by 8 bases; junction bases not matched to a gene: 3. Germline CDR1 reads LNHDA; CDR2 reads SQIVND (reference sequence).

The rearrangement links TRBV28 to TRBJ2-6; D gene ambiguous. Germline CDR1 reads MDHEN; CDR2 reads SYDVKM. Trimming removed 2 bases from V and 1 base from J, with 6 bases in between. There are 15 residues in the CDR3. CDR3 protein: CASSLPVSGANVLTF. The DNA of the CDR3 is TGTGCCAGCAGTTTACCTGTGTCTGGGGCCAACGTCCTGACTTTC.

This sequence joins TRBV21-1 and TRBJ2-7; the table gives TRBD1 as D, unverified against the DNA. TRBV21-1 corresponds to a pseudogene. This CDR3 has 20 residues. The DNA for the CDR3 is TGTGCCAGCAGAAGAAGTCTGGGGAGTGTCGGGACAGGGGACTCCTACGAGCAGTACGTC. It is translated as CASRRSLGSVGTGDSYEQYV.

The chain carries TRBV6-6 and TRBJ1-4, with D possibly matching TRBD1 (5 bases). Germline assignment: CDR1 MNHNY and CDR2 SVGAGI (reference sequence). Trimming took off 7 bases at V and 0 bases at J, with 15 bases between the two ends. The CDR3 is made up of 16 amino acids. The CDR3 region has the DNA TGTGCCAGCACCAAGGAAGCGGGGGCAACTAATGAAAAACTGTTTTTT. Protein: CASTKEAGATNEKLFF.

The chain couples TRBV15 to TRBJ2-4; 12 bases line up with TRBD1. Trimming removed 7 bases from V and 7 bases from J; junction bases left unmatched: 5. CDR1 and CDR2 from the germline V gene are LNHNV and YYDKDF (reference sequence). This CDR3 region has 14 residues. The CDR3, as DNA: TGTGCCACCACCGGGACAGGGGGCGCGAACATTCAGTACTTC. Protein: CATTGTGGANIQYF.

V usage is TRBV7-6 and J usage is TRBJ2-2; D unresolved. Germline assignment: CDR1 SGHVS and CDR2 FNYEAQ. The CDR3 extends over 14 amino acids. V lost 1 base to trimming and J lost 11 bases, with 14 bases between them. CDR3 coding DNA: TGTGCCAGCAGCTTAGAAAGTTGGCGGAGCGAGCTGTTTTTT. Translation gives CASSLESWRSELFF.

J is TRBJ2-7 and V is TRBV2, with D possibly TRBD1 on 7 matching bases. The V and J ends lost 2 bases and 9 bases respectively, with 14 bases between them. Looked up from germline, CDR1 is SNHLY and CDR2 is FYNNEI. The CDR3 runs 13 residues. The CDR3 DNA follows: TGTGCCAGCAGTGAAACAGGGGCCGGGGGGCAGTACGTC. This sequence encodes CASSETGAGGQYV.

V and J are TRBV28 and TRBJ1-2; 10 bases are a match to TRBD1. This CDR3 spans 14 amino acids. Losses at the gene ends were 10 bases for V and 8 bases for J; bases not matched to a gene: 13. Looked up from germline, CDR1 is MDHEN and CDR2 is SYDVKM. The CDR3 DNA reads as TGTGCCACCCATCGACAGGGGGCGATAGGCGGCTACACCTTC. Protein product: CATHRQGAIGGYTF.

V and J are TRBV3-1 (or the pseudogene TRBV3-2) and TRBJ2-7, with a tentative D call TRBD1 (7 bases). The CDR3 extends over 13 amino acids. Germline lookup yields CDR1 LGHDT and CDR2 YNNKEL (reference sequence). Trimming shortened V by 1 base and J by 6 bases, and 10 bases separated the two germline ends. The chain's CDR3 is CASSQAGGLEQYF. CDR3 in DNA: TGTGCCAGCAGCCAAGCAGGGGGACTCGAGCAGTACTTC.

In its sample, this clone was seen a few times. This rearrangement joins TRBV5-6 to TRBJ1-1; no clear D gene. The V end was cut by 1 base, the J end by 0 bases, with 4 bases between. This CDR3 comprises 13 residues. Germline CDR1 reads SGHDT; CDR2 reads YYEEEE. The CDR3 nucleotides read TGTGCCAGCAGCTTGTGGCTGAACACTGAAGCTTTCTTT. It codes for CASSLWLNTEAFF.

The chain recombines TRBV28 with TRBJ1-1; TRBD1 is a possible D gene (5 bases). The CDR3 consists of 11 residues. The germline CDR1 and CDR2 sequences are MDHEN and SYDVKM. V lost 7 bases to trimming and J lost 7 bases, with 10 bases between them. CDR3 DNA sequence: TGTGCCAGCACCGACAGATTTGAAGCTTTCTTT. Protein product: CASTDRFEAFF.

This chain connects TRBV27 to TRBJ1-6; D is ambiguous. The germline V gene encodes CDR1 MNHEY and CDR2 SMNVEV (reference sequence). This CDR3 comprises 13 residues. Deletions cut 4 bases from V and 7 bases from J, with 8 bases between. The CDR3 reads CASSSRGNSPLHF. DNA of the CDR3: TGTGCCAGCAGTTCCAGAGGGAATTCACCCCTCCACTTT.

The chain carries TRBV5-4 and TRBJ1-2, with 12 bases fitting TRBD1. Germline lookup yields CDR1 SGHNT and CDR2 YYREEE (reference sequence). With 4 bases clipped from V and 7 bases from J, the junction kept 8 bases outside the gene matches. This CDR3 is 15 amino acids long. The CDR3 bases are TGTGCCAGCAGCACCCGGGACAGGGGGCCCGGTGGCTACACCTTC. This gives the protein CASSTRDRGPGGYTF.

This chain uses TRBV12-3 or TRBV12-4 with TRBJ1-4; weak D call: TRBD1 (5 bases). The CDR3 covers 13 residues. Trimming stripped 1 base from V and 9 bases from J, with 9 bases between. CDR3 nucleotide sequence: TGTGCCAGCAGTTTAGGACAGTTGCAAAAACTGTTTTTT. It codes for CASSLGQLQKLFF.

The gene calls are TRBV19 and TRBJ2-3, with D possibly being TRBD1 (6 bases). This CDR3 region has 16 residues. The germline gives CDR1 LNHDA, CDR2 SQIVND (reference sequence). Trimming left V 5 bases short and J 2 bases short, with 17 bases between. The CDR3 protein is CASSRALDRPTDTQYF. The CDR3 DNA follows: TGTGCCAGTAGTCGGGCCCTGGACAGACCCACAGATACGCAGTATTTT.

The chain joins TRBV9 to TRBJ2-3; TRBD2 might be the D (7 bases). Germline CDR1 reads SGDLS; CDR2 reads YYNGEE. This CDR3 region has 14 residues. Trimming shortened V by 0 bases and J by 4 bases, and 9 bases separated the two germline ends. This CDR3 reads CASSVAGGPDTQYF. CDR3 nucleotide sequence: TGTGCCAGCAGCGTAGCGGGGGGCCCAGATACGCAGTATTTT.

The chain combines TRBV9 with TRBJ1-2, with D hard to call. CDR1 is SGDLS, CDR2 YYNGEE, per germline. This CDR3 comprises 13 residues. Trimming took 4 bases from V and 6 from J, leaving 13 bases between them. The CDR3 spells CASSLVQSDGYTF. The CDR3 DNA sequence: TGTGCCAGCAGCCTCGTTCAGTCCGATGGCTACACCTTC.

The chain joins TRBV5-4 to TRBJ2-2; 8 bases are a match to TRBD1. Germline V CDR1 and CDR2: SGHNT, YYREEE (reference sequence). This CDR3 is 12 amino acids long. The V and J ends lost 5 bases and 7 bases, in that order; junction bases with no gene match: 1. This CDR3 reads CASRQGGGELFF. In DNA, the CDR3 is TGTGCCAGCAGACAGGGGGGCGGGGAGCTGTTTTTT.

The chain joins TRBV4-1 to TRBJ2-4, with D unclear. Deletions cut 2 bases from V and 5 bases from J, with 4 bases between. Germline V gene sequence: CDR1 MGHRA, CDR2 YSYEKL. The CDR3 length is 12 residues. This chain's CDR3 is CASSQQENIQYF. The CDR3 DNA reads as TGCGCCAGCAGCCAACAAGAAAACATTCAGTACTTC.